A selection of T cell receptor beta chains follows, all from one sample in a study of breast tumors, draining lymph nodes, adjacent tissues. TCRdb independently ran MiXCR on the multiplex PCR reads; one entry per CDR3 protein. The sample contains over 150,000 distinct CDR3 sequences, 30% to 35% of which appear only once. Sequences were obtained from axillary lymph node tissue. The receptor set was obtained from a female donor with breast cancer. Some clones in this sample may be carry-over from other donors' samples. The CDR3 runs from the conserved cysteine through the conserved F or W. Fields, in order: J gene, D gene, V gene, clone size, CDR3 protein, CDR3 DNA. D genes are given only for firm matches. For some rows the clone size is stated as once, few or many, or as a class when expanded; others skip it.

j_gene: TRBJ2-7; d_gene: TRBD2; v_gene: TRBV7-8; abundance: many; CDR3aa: CASSLVAGGTYEQYF; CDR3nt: TGTGCCAGCAGCTTAGTTGCGGGAGGGACCTACGAGCAGTACTTC
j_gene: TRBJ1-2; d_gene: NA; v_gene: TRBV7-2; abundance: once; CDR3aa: CASSTQPDGNYGYPF; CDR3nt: TGTGCCAGCAGCACACAACCGGACGGCAACTATGGCTACCCCTTC
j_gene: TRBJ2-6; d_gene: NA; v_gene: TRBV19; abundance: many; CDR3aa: CASNIGFSGANVLTF; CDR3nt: TGTGCCAGTAATATAGGGTTCTCTGGGGCCAACGTCCTGACTTTC
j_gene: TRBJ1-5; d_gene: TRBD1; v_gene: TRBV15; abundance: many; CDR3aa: CATSSSTGIQPQHF; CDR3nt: TGTGCCACCAGCAGTTCGACAGGGATTCAGCCCCAGCATTTT
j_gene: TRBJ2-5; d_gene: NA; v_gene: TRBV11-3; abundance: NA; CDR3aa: CASSLVSQYF; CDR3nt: TGTGCCAGCAGCTTAGTCTCCCAGTACTTC
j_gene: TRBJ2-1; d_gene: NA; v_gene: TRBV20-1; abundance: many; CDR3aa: CSASGRSNEQFF; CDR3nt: TGCAGTGCTAGCGGGAGAAGCAATGAGCAGTTCTTC
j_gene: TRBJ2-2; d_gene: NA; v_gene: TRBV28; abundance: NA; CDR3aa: CASSLGAGWTGELFF; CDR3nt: TGTGCCAGCAGTTTAGGGGCAGGGTGGACCGGGGAGCTGTTTTTT
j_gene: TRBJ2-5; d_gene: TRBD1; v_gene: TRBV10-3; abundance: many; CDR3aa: CAIASRTGETRYF; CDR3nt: TGTGCCATCGCCTCCAGGACAGGGGAGACCCGGTACTTC
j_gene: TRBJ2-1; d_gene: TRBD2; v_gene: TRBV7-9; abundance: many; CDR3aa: CASSLWRRGVYNEQFF; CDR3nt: TGTGCCAGCAGCTTGTGGCGGCGGGGGGTCTACAATGAGCAGTTCTTC
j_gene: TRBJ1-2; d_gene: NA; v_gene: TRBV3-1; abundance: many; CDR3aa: CASSQDLAGGGYTF; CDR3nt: TGTGCCAGCAGCCAAGATCTGGCGGGAGGAGGCTACACCTTC
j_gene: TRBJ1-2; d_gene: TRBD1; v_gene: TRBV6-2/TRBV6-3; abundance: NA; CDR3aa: CASSYLGQGFGYTF; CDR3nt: TGTGCCAGCAGTTACCTCGGACAGGGTTTTGGCTACACCTTC
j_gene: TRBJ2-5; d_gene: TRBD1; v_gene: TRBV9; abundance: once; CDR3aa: CASSTRDRGSGTQYF; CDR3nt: TGTGCCAGCAGCACCCGGGACAGGGGCTCTGGGACCCAGTACTTC
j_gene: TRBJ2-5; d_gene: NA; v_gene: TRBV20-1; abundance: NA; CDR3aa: CSATAGAQETQYF; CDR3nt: TGCAGTGCTACTGCGGGGGCCCAAGAGACCCAGTACTTC
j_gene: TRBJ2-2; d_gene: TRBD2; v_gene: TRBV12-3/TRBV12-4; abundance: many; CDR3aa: CASRPGGINTGELFF; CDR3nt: TGTGCCAGCAGGCCCGGGGGGATCAACACCGGGGAGCTGTTTTTT